Below, 15 T cell receptor beta chains from the same sample are listed, as sequenced in a study of vaccination and CD4 T cells after COVID-19. Scientists ran DNA taken from cultured CD4+ T cells through the Oncomine TCR Beta short-read assay for sequencing. MiXCR, run by TCRdb on the PCR reads, gives a single entry per CDR3 protein. The sample records 25,000 or so distinct CDR3 sequences, around 33% being singletons. Their specific antigens are unknown. The time point is: late sampling 161 to 241 days after vaccination in a few convalescent patients. Treatment described: approximately 9-day PBMC culture with coronavirus spike peptide pools or control peptides (ViraFEST assay). The specimen comprised CD4+ T cells from blood, cultured in vitro, sampled about 7 months after SARS-CoV-2 vaccination. These receptors all stem from a human donor who had recovered from COVID-19.

This sequence joins TRBV6-2 or TRBV6-3 and TRBJ1-2; D unclear. The length of the CDR3 is 15 residues. The ends were cut back, 8 bases at V and 4 bases at J, with 20 bases in the middle. Germline loops: CDR1 MNHEY, CDR2 SVGEGT. The CDR3 sequence: CASYARGVGLYGYTF. The CDR3 coding sequence is TGTGCCAGCTACGCCCGTGGGGTTGGCCTCTATGGCTACACCTTC.

This clonotype is medium-sized by share. The V and J genes are TRBV27 and TRBJ1-2, with D hard to call. Germline V gene data show CDR1 as MNHEY and CDR2 as SMNVEV (reference sequence). The length of the CDR3 is 13 residues. Trimming stripped 2 bases from V and 4 bases from J, with 8 bases between. CDR3 region: CASSLVRGYGYTF. The DNA for the CDR3 is TGTGCCAGCAGTTTAGTAAGAGGCTATGGCTACACCTTC.

The rearrangement links TRBV7-2 to TRBJ2-1; D not resolved. Germline assignment: CDR1 SGHTA and CDR2 FQGNSA. V was clipped by 1 base and J by 2 bases, with 3 bases between them. CDR3 length: 13 residues. This CDR3 is CASSLETYNEQFF. The CDR3 nucleotides are TGTGCCAGCAGCTTAGAGACCTACAATGAGCAGTTCTTC. The variable domain in full, completed from reference TRBV7-2 and TRBJ2-1, reads GAGVSQSPSNKVTEKGKDVELRCDPISGHTALYWYRQSLGQGLEFLIYFQGNSAPDKSGLPSDRFSAERTGGSVSTLTIQRTQQEDSAVYLCASSLETYNEQFFGPGTRLTVL.

The chain joins TRBV25-1 to TRBJ1-6; D uncertain. This CDR3 is built from 13 residues. V gave up 5 bases and J gave up 9 bases, with 11 bases separating them. The germline gives CDR1 MGHDK, CDR2 SYGVNS. The CDR3 region has the DNA TGTGCCAGCAGTTTTCGGGAGTCTTCACCCCTCCACTTT. Translating it yields CASSFRESSPLHF. Supplemented by reference TRBV25-1 and TRBJ1-6, the full variable domain reads EADIYQTPRYLVIGTGKKITLECSQTMGHDKMYWYQQDPGMELHLIHYSYGVNSTEKGDLSSESTVSRIRTEHFPLTLESARPSHTSQYLCASSFRESSPLHFGNGTRLTVT.

This chain joins TRBV3-1 and TRBJ1-6; weak D call: TRBD1 (5 bases). CDR3 length: 14 amino acids. Trimming took 6 bases from V and 10 from J, leaving 16 bases between them. Germline loops: CDR1 LGHDT, CDR2 YNNKEL (reference sequence). DNA for the CDR3: TGTGCCAGCAGTACCCTAATCCGGGGCTCACCCCTCCACTTT. Protein: CASSTLIRGSPLHF. The variable domain in full, completed from reference TRBV3-1 and TRBJ1-6, reads DTAVSQTPKYLVTQMGNDKSIKCEQNLGHDTMYWYKQDSKKFLKIMFSYNNKELIINETVPNRFSPKSPDKAHLNLHINSLELGDSAVYFCASSTLIRGSPLHFGNGTRLTVT.

The chain uses TRBV20-1 and TRBJ1-1; the D gene is possibly TRBD1 (5 bases). The ends were cut back, 6 bases at V and 2 bases at J, with 16 bases in the middle. There are 14 residues in the CDR3. Looked up from germline, CDR1 is DFQATT and CDR2 is SNEGSKA (reference sequence). CDR3 residues: CSAWTPPGNTEAFF. CDR3 sequence (DNA): TGCAGTGCCTGGACACCTCCGGGTAACACTGAAGCTTTCTTT.

The genes are TRBV7-2 and TRBJ2-5; D unclear. Trimming pared 7 bases from V and 2 bases from J, leaving 11 bases between. The CDR3 covers 13 residues. Germline V gives CDR1 SGHTA, CDR2 FQGNSA. The CDR3 bases are TGTGCCAGCACCAAACAAAGACAAGAGACCCAGTACTTC. Its translation: CASTKQRQETQYF.

This rearrangement joins TRBV4-1 to TRBJ2-1; D call uncertain. The germline gives CDR1 MGHRA, CDR2 YSYEKL. V was pared by 0 bases and J by 0 bases, with 12 bases between. CDR3 length equals 17 residues. DNA for the CDR3: TGCGCCAGCAGCCAAGATCTGGACCCGCCCTCCTACAATGAGCAGTTCTTC. This sequence encodes CASSQDLDPPSYNEQFF.

The gene calls are TRBV6-1 and TRBJ1-6, with D unclear. The V and J ends lost 7 bases and 0 bases respectively, with 10 bases between them. The CDR3 runs to 15 residues. CDR1 and CDR2 (germline): MNHNS, SASEGT. For the CDR3, the DNA is TGTGCCAGCACCGCGGGAGACTCCTATAATTCACCCCTCCACTTT. Its translation is CASTAGDSYNSPLHF.

This clonotype has only a few counts. The J gene is TRBJ2-1, the V gene TRBV20-1; possible D gene TRBD2, 6 bases. The CDR3 has 13 residues. CDR1 and CDR2 (germline): DFQATT, SNEGSKA (reference sequence). V dropped 6 bases and J dropped 0 bases, with 9 bases sitting between them. CDR3 nucleotides: TGCAGTGCCCTCGGGAGCTCCTACAATGAGCAGTTCTTC. It specifies CSALGSSYNEQFF.

This chain connects TRBV2 to TRBJ2-3; a possible D gene is TRBD2 (6 bases). CDR1 and CDR2 from the germline V gene are SNHLY and FYNNEI. V was shortened by 1 base and J by 4 bases, with 9 bases between the two germline ends. This CDR3 spans 14 amino acids. The CDR3 nucleotides read TGTGCCAGCAGTGAAGGGTTAGCGGCAGATACGCAGTATTTT. It translates to CASSEGLAADTQYF.

This clonotype was seen more than once but under ten times. The J gene is TRBJ2-3, the V gene TRBV24-1; no clear D gene. This CDR3 is 17 amino acids long. Germline-derived CDR1 and CDR2 are KGHDR and SFDVKD. Trimming removed 4 bases from V and 2 bases from J, with 18 bases in between. CDR3 coding DNA: TGTGCCACCAGTGACCCAGCCGTCCCGGAATACACAGATACGCAGTATTTT. This codes for CATSDPAVPEYTDTQYF.

This clonotype was found a few times. This chain uses TRBV7-2 with TRBJ1-2; D is ambiguous. V lost 0 bases to trimming and J lost 8 bases, with 22 bases between them. Germline values: CDR1 SGHTA, CDR2 FQGNSA. CDR3 length equals 17 residues. CDR3 DNA: TGTGCCAGCAGCTTAGCGGGCAGCCCATCCGTATCGGGAGGCTACACCTTC. Its translation: CASSLAGSPSVSGGYTF.

The chain uses TRBV10-3 and TRBJ2-1, with 7 nucleotides matching TRBD2. Germline V gene data show CDR1 as ENHRY and CDR2 as SYGVKD. V was pared by 4 bases and J by 5 bases, with 8 bases of the junction left unmatched. This CDR3 has 15 residues. CDR3 DNA: TGTGCCATCAGTGGACGGGAGGTTATGAACAATGAGCAGTTCTTC. It encodes CAISGREVMNNEQFF.

The chain links TRBV20-1 to TRBJ2-1; no clear D gene. The CDR3 length is 15 residues. Trimming stripped 2 bases from V and 3 bases from J, with 14 bases between. Germline V gene sequence: CDR1 DFQATT, CDR2 SNEGSKA (reference sequence). CDR3 in amino acids: CSARLNPGVYNEQFF. Written as DNA, the CDR3 is TGCAGTGCTAGACTCAACCCCGGAGTCTACAATGAGCAGTTCTTC.